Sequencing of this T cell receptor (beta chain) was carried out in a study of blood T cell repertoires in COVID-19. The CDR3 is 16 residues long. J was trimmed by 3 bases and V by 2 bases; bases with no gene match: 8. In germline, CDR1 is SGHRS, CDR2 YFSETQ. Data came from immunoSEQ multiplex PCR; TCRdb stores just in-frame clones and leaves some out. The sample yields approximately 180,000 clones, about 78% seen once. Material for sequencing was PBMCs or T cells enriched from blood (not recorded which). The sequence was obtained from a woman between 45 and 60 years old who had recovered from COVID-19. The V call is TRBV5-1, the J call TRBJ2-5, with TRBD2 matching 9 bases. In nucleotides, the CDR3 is TGCGCCAGCAGCTTAGGGGTCGGCGGGAGGGAAGAGACCCAGTACTTC. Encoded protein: CASSLGVGGREETQYF.